This section outlines one T cell receptor beta chain sequence together with its context. This specimen belongs to a study of blood T cell repertoires in COVID-19. The overall study: Sites across the United States, Italy and Spain contributed samples from acute and convalescent COVID-19. T cells, B-cell-depleted T cells, or PBMCs provided the cDNA or gDNA that served as material.

Measured with immunoSEQ multiplex PCR; TCRdb has only the in-frame clones, and not every one. The table has under 130,000 clones, 65% to 90% seen once. CDR3 length: 16 amino acids. Germline CDR1 is MDHEN and CDR2 is SYDVKM. J lost 0 bases, V lost 2 bases, and 4 bases had no gene match. The receptor's source is a man older than 75 with acute or convalescent COVID-19. The chain uses TRBV28 and TRBJ1-5; 7 bases fit TRBD1. Sequencing was done on a sample of peripheral blood. CDR3 residues: CASSLRQGVSNQPQHF. CDR3 coding DNA: TGTGCCAGCAGTTTACGACAGGGCGTTAGCAATCAGCCCCAGCATTTT.